This T cell receptor (beta chain) is from a study of T cell responses to AZD1222 COVID-19 vaccine. Overall study findings and caveats: Only five or six people who got AZD1222 tested seropositive at baseline.

Concerning this clone: Its antigen is undetermined.

Germline assignment: CDR1 SGHTA and CDR2 FQGNSA. V was clipped by 3 bases and J by 5 bases, with 7 bases between them. The CDR3 contains 12 residues. Sequencing used immunoSEQ multiplex PCR; TCRdb keeps in-frame clones, though not all of them. The sample includes 100,000 to 150,000 clones, 84% of them seen just once. The chain combines TRBV7-2 with TRBJ1-1, with a weak D call TRBD1 (5 bases). The sample was peripheral blood, taken 28 days after the second AZD1222 dose. This receptor was taken from an adult who received the AZD1222 COVID-19 vaccine. CDR3 protein: CASSLRGTEAFF. The CDR3 nucleotides read TGTGCCAGCAGCTTGAGGGGTACTGAAGCTTTCTTT.